This T cell receptor (beta chain) was sequenced for a study of blood T cell repertoires in COVID-19. On the study more broadly: Collection of acute and convalescent COVID-19 samples took place in the United States, Italy and Spain. Nucleic acid was either cDNA or gDNA, and it came from T cells, B-cell-depleted T cells, or PBMCs.

Authors' methods: For nucleated cells, counts were estimated from reference gene primer amplification. Assay used: immunoSEQ multiplex PCR; TCRdb lists only in-frame clones, some missing. V, J and clone size reflect that table, while D and trimming were determined from the DNA. The sample has about 74,000 clones; roughly 74% are singletons. CDR1 is MNHEY and CDR2 is SVGEGT in the germline V gene. This CDR3 spans 15 amino acids. The J segment lost 3 bases and the V segment lost 5 bases, leaving 3 bases of the junction unmatched. The V call is TRBV6-2 or TRBV6-3, the J call TRBJ1-5, with 11 nucleotides matching TRBD1. The sequence was collected from a human donor in a cohort sampled during active COVID-19. Input material: peripheral blood. CDR3 in amino acids: CASSTGQGANQPQHF. In DNA form, the CDR3 reads TGTGCCAGCAGTACCGGACAGGGGGCCAATCAGCCCCAGCATTTT.